These T cell receptor beta chains were read from a single sample in a study of shared clonotypes between healthy human individuals. Produced via immunoSEQ multiplex PCR; TCRdb's table is partial and in-frame only. The sample holds about 470,000 clones, around 75% seen once. Material: PBMCs. Receptors were obtained from a woman aged 40-49 years in good health. Some clones in this sample may be carry-over from other donors' samples. CDR3s leave out the opening cysteine and the closing phenylalanine or tryptophan.

length	V	CDR3
15	TRBV28	ASSFPPAWGRHQPQH
13	TRBV5-1	ASSSGTSGDNEQF
14	TRBV5-6	ASTLGGSSSYNEQF
11	TRBV18	ASSYGGRYGYT
13	TRBV28	ASSFPGQGGYGYT
12	TRBV27	ASKETATNYGYT
13	TRBV30	AWAHRGNYNQPQH
12	TRBV7-2	ASSPDGYYNEQF
18	TRBV28	ASSLSSAGDLAGGSDTQY
13	TRBV6-5	ASSYLAGASDTQY
12	TRBV7-2	ASSPRLGAGELF
15	TRBV7-9	ASNLGRLERIRDTQY
15	TRBV4-3	ASSQDGGGRGNTEAF
13	TRBV9	ASSPRQLMNTEAF
13	TRBV18	ASSPRTGAYNEQF
13	TRBV2	ASTSGTTSFDEQF
14	TRBV2	ASSFGGQVVFQPQH
12	TRBV7-9	ASSFAGVDEKLF
13	TRBV6-5	ASSQQGGGTGELF
10	TRBV11-2	ASSLERDTQY
11	TRBV28	ASSFTATYEQY